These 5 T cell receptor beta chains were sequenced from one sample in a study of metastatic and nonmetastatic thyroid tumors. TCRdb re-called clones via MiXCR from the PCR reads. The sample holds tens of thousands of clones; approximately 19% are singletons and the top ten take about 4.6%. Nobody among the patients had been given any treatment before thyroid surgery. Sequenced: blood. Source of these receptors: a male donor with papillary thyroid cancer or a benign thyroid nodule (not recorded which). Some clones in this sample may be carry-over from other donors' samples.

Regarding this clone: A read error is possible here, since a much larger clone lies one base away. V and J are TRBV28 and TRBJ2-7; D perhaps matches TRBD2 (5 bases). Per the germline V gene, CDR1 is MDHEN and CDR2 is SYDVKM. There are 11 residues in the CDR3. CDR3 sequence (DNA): TGTGCCAGCAGTTTATGTGGGGAGCAGTACTTT. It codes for CASSLCGEQYF.

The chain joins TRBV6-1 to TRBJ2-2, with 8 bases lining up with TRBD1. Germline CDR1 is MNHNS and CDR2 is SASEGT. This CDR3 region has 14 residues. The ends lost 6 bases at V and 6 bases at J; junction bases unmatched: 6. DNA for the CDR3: TGTGCCAGCAGGATGACAGGGGAAGCCGGGGAGCTGTTTTTT. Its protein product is CASRMTGEAGELFF.

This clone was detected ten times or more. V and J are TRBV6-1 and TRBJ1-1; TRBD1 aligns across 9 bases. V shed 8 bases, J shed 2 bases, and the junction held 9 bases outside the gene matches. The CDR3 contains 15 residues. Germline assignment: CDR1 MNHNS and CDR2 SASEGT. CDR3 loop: CASGSKTGGNTEAFF. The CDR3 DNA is TGTGCCAGCGGGTCTAAGACAGGGGGAAACACTGAAGCTTTCTTT.

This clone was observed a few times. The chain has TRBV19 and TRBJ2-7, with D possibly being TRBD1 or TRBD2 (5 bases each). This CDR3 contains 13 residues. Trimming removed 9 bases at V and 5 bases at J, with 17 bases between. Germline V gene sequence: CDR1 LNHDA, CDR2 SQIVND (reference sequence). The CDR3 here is CASSLREGNEQYF. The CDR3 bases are TGTGCCAGCAGCTTACGTGAGGGGAACGAGCAGTACTTC.

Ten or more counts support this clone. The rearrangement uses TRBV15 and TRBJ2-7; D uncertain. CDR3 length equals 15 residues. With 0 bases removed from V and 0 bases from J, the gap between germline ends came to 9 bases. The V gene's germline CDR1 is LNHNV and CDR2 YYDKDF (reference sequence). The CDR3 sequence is CATSREGLSSYEQYF. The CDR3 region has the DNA TGTGCCACCAGCAGAGAAGGGTTGAGCTCCTACGAGCAGTACTTC.